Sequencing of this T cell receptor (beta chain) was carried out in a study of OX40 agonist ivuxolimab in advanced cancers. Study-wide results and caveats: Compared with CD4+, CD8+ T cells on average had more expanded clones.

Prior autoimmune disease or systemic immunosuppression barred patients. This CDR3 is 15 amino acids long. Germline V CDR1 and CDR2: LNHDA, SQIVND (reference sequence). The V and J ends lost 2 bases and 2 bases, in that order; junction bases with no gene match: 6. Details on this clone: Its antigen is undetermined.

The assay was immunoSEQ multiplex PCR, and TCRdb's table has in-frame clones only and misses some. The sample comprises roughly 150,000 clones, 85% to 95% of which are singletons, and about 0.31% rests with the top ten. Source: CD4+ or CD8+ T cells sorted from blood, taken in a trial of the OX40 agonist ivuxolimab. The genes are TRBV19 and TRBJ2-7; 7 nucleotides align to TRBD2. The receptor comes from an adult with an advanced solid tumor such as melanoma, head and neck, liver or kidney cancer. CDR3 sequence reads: CASSITSAGAYEQYF. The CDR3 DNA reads TGTGCCAGTAGTATAACTAGCGCTGGGGCCTACGAGCAGTACTTC.